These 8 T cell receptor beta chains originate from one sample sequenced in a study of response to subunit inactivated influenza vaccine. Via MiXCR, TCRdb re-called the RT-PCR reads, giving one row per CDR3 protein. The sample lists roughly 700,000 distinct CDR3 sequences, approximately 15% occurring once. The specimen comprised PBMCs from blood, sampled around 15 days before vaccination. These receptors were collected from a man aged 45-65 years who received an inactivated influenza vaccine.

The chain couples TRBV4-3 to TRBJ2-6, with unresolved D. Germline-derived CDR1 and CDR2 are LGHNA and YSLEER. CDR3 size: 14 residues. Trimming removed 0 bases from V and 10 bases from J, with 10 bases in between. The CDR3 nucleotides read TGCGCCAGCAGCCAAGATTCGGAGATTAACGTCCTGACTTTC. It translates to CASSQDSEINVLTF.

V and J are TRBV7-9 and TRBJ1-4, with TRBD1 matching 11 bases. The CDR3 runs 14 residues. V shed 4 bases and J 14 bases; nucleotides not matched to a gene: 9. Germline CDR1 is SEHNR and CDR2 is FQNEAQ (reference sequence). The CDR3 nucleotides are TGTGCCAGCAGCTCCGGACAGGGGGCGGATAGGCTGTTTTTT. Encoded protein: CASSSGQGADRLFF. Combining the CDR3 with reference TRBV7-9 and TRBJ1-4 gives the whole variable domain DTGVSQNPRHKITKRGQNVTFRCDPISEHNRLYWYRQTLGQGPEFLTYFQNEAQLEKSRLLSDRFSAERPKGSFSTLEIQRTEQGDSAMYLCASSSGQGADRLFFGSGTQLSVL.

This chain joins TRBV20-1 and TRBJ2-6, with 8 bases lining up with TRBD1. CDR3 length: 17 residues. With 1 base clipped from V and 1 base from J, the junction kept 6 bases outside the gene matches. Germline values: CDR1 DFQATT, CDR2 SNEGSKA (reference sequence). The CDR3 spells CSARVTGQVSGANVLTF. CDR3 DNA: TGCAGTGCTAGAGTAACGGGACAGGTTTCTGGGGCCAACGTCCTGACTTTC.

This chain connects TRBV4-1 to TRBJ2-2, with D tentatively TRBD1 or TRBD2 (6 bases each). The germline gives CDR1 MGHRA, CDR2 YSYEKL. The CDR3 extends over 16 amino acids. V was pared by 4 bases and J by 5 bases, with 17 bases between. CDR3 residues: CASSRKQGGETGELFF. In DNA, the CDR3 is TGCGCCAGCAGCCGTAAACAGGGAGGAGAAACCGGGGAGCTGTTTTTT.

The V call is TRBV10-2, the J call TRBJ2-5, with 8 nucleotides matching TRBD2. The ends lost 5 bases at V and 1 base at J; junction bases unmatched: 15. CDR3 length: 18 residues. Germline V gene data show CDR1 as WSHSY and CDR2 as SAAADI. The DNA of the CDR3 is TGCGCCAGCAGTCAGAGATTCTCGGGCGGGGGGCTCCAAGAGACCCAGTACTTC. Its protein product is CASSQRFSGGGLQETQYF.

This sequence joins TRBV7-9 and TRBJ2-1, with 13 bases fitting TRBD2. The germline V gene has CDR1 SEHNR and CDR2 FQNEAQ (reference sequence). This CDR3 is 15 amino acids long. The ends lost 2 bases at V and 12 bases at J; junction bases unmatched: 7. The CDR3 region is CASSLIGLAGEGQFF. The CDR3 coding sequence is TGTGCCAGCAGCTTAATCGGACTAGCGGGAGAGGGGCAGTTCTTC.

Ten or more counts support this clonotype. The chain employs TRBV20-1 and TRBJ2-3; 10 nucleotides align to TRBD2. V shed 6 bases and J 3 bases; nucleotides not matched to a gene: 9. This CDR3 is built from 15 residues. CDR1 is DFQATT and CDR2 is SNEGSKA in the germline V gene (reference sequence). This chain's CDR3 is CSASLAGDGTDTQYF. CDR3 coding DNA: TGCAGTGCCAGTCTAGCGGGAGATGGGACAGATACGCAGTATTTT.

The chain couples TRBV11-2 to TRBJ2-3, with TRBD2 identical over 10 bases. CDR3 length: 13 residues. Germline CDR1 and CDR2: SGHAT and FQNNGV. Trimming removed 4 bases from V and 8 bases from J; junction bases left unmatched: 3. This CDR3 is CASSSGLAVTQYF. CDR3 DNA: TGTGCCAGCAGCTCCGGACTAGCGGTTACGCAGTATTTT.